The 9 T cell receptor beta chains listed next were all sequenced from one sample in a study of identical twins. TCRdb recomputed calls from the 5' RACE reads with MiXCR, one row per CDR3 protein. The table has around 250,000 distinct CDR3 sequences, roughly an eighth seen once. These data also formed part of another study, on yellow fever vaccine responses in identical twins.

The material sequenced was memory (CD45RO+) T cells sorted from blood. The receptors derive from a woman between 18 and 29 years old in good health.

This chain uses TRBV25-1 with TRBJ2-1; D is possibly TRBD1 or TRBD2 (5 bases each). CDR1 is MGHDK, CDR2 SYGVNS, per germline. The length of the CDR3 is 15 residues. V lost 3 bases and J 3 bases, leaving 12 bases between the germline ends. The DNA for the CDR3 is TGTGCCAGCAGTGAGGCCGGGACCGACTACAATGAGCAGTTCTTC. Encoded protein: CASSEAGTDYNEQFF.

This clonotype was picked up a small number of times. The chain employs TRBV4-2 and TRBJ2-1; 7 bases fit TRBD1. The CDR3 is 17 amino acids. V trimming: 0 bases; J trimming: 0 bases; junction bases outside the gene matches: 5. Germline V gene sequence: CDR1 LGHNA, CDR2 YNFKEQ. The CDR3 reads CASSQDGGQSSYNEQFF. For the CDR3, the DNA is TGTGCCAGCAGCCAAGATGGGGGACAGAGCTCCTACAATGAGCAGTTCTTC.

The gene calls are TRBV10-3 and TRBJ2-3; no definite D call. The CDR3 totals 12 residues. Germline CDR1 ENHRY, CDR2 SYGVKD. V was shortened by 6 bases and J by 6 bases, with 10 bases between the two germline ends. CDR3 coding DNA: TGTGCCATCAGGTCTTCTATTGATACGCAGTATTTT. The encoded protein is CAIRSSIDTQYF.

This clonotype was observed many times. This sequence joins TRBV7-2 and TRBJ2-7, with 7 bases identical to TRBD2. Germline V gene lookup returns CDR1 SGHTA and CDR2 FQGNSA. Unmatched junction bases numbered 1, after V lost 1 base and J lost 4 bases. This CDR3 spans 13 amino acids. CDR3 in amino acids: CASSLGGGYEQYF. The CDR3 bases are TGTGCCAGCAGCTTAGGGGGGGGTTACGAGCAGTACTTC.

This clonotype occurred many times. The chain employs TRBV12-3 or TRBV12-4 and TRBJ1-3; the D is unclear. The CDR3 loop spans 14 amino acids. The germline V and J ends were trimmed by 1 base and 2 bases, with 6 bases remaining between them. The CDR3 spells CASSLGTTGNTIYF. CDR3 DNA sequence: TGTGCCAGCAGTTTAGGGACGACTGGAAACACCATATATTTT.

This clonotype was observed a handful of times. This sequence joins TRBV5-6 and TRBJ2-7; no definite D call. Germline values: CDR1 SGHDT, CDR2 YYEEEE. This CDR3 contains 13 residues. Between the trimmed V and J ends, which lost 0 bases and 6 bases, there was a span of 10 bases. The CDR3 reads CASSLEVSREQYF. The DNA for the CDR3 is TGTGCCAGCAGCTTGGAGGTCTCCCGCGAGCAGTACTTC. Looking up the rest from reference TRBV5-6 and TRBJ2-7 gives the full variable domain: DAGVTQSPTHLIKTRGQQVTLRCSPKSGHDTVSWYQQALGQGPQFIFQYYEEEERQRGNFPDRFSGHQFPNYSSELNVNALLLGDSALYLCASSLEVSREQYFGPGTRLTVT.

V is TRBV2 and J is TRBJ2-7, with 8 bases lining up with TRBD1. V was clipped by 3 bases and J by 4 bases; unmatched bases: 8. Germline CDR1 and CDR2: SNHLY and FYNNEI. CDR3 length: 15 residues. CDR3 loop: CASSEDRAFGYEQYF. The CDR3 nucleotides are TGTGCCAGCAGTGAGGACAGGGCATTTGGTTACGAGCAGTACTTC. The full variable domain, with the rest looked up from reference TRBV2 and TRBJ2-7, is EPEVTQTPSHQVTQMGQEVILRCVPISNHLYFYWYRQILGQKVEFLVSFYNNEISEKSEIFDDQFSVERPDGSNFTLKIRSTKLEDSAMYFCASSEDRAFGYEQYFGPGTRLTVT.

V usage is TRBV29-1 and J usage is TRBJ2-1, with TRBD1 matching 8 bases. CDR1 and CDR2 (germline): SQVTM, ANQGSEA. CDR3 length equals 14 residues. Trimming at V came to 3 bases and at J to 6 bases, leaving 7 bases not matched to a gene. The DNA for the CDR3 is TGCAGCGTTGAGAGACAGGGGTACATCAATGAGCAGTTCTTC. It codes for CSVERQGYINEQFF.

The genes are TRBV28 and TRBJ2-7, with D uncertain. The CDR3 is 11 amino acids. Germline V gives CDR1 MDHEN, CDR2 SYDVKM. The V end lost 5 bases, the J end lost 5 bases, and 7 bases lay between the germline ends. In nucleotides, the CDR3 is TGTGCCAGCAGTGAGATGCACGAGCAGTACTTC. The encoded protein is CASSEMHEQYF.